Here is one TCR beta chain with its context. Its antigen is undetermined. The junction had 2 bases not matched to a gene; V was cut back by 2 bases and J by 7 bases. CDR3 length equals 14 residues. The germline CDR1 and CDR2 sequences are SGHTA and FQGTGA. The sample is drawn from a study of cytomegalovirus exposure and HLA in healthy donors. Sequencing was performed with immunoSEQ multiplex PCR; in TCRdb, only in-frame clones are kept and a portion is missing. The sample shows around 140,000 clones, 87% of them seen only once. Study-level findings and limits: A few of the chains that were CMV-associated were confirmed in vitro to be specific for CMV antigens. Subsequent analysis of the roughly 120 validation repertoires found a tendency for first-cohort TCR clusters to co-occur. Overall, approximately 150 TCR beta chains were annotated as cytomegalovirus-associated.

The specimen was PBMCs. J is TRBJ1-6 and V is TRBV7-3, with 7 bases aligning to TRBD1. This TCR was recovered from a man aged 18 to 30 in good health and CMV-seropositive. This CDR3 reads CASSLGQVNSPLHF. The CDR3 nucleotides read TGTGCCAGCAGCTTAGGACAGGTGAATTCACCCCTCCACTTT.